These 2 T cell receptor beta chains were sequenced from one sample in a study of shared clonotypes between healthy human individuals. Assay used: immunoSEQ multiplex PCR; TCRdb lists only in-frame clones, some missing. Of around 120,000 clones listed, approximately 70% were seen once; the top ten hold around 26%. Input material: memory CD8+ T cells sorted from blood. Noted subset: CD45RO+ cells pooled with CCR7-negative TemRA cells. These receptors all stem from a woman aged 25 to 39 in good health.

V usage is TRBV25-1 and J usage is TRBJ2-7; no firm D call. The CDR3 is 13 amino acids. Trimming pared 3 bases from V and 4 bases from J, leaving 10 bases between. Germline-derived CDR1 and CDR2 are MGHDK and SYGVNS. The CDR3 here is CASSEIEPYEQYF. The CDR3 nucleotides are TGTGCCAGCAGTGAGATAGAGCCGTACGAGCAGTACTTC.

The V call is TRBV29-1, the J call TRBJ1-2; tentatively, D is TRBD1 (5 bases). Germline CDR1 SQVTM, CDR2 ANQGSEA. The CDR3 spans 13 residues. Trimming shortened V by 2 bases and J by 8 bases, and 15 bases separated the two germline ends. The CDR3, as DNA: TGCAGCGTTGAAAGGGGTCGGAGGTACGGCTACACCTTC. It translates to CSVERGRRYGYTF.